What follows are 14 T cell receptor beta chains derived from one specimen sequenced in a study of cytomegalovirus exposure and HLA in healthy donors. The PCR employed 60 Vbeta primers together with 13 Jbeta primers. Assay: immunoSEQ multiplex PCR; the TCRdb copy retains only in-frame clones and omits some. The table has 110,000 to 150,000 clones, around 80% seen once. The sequenced sample consisted of PBMCs. The source is a female donor in good health and CMV-seronegative.

V and J are TRBV15 and TRBJ2-1; tentatively, D is TRBD1 (5 bases). The length of the CDR3 is 17 residues. The germline V gene encodes CDR1 LNHNV and CDR2 YYDKDF (reference sequence). Trimming pared 1 base from V and 9 bases from J, leaving 22 bases between. CDR3 residues: CATSRVSGLGAGIEQFF. The CDR3 DNA follows: TGTGCCACCAGCAGAGTTTCAGGTCTAGGGGCCGGAATTGAGCAGTTCTTC.

On this clone: The germline gene is not matched at one end of the junction; a read error may be the cause. The chain couples TRBV2 to TRBJ1-5, with TRBD1 as a possible D gene (6 bases). Per the germline V gene, CDR1 is SNHLY and CDR2 is FYNNEI. CDR3 length: 13 residues. The CDR3 loop reads CASKGDGNQLQHF. CDR3 bases: TGTGCCAGCAAGGGGGATGGCAATCAGCTCCAGCATTTT.

A few counts support this clone. The chain joins TRBV4-1 to TRBJ1-5, with no clear D. CDR1 MGHRA and CDR2 YSYEKL come from the germline V gene. This CDR3 contains 14 residues. V shed 1 base and J shed 6 bases, with 10 bases lying between them. In DNA, the CDR3 is TGCGCCAGCAGCCAAGTCCGGGGTTTTCAGCCCCAGCATTTT. Its translation: CASSQVRGFQPQHF.

Only a few counts were recorded for this clone. The chain joins TRBV7-3 to TRBJ2-1, with 10 nucleotides matching TRBD2. This CDR3 comprises 15 residues. V trimming: 5 bases; J trimming: 5 bases; junction bases outside the gene matches: 6. The V gene's germline CDR1 is SGHTA and CDR2 FQGTGA. The DNA for the CDR3 is TGTGCCAGCAGCCGAAGCGGGAGGGCCAACAATGAGCAGTTCTTC. It yields the protein CASSRSGRANNEQFF. Full variable domain (rest looked up from reference TRBV7-3 and TRBJ2-1): GAGVSQTPSNKVTEKGKYVELRCDPISGHTALYWYRQSLGQGPEFLIYFQGTGAADDSGLPNDRFFAVRPEGSVSTLKIQRTERGDSAVYLCASSRSGRANNEQFFGPGTRLTVL.

The rearrangement uses TRBV6-1 and TRBJ2-2, with a weak D call TRBD1 (5 bases). The germline V gene has CDR1 MNHNS and CDR2 SASEGT. Trimming left V 4 bases short and J 7 bases short, with 13 bases between. This CDR3 has 14 residues. Here the CDR3 reads CASSGMDTIGELFF. CDR3 DNA: TGTGCCAGCAGTGGCATGGACACCATCGGGGAGCTGTTTTTT.

The chain couples TRBV5-1 to TRBJ1-4; TRBD1 agrees at 8 bases. This CDR3 spans 14 amino acids. Trimming cost V 1 base and J 8 bases; bases outside gene matches: 4. The V gene's germline CDR1 is SGHRS and CDR2 YFSETQ. CDR3 DNA sequence: TGCGCCAGCAGCTTGCAGGGGGCCGGGGAAAAACTGTTTTTT. Translated: CASSLQGAGEKLFF.

The CDR3 here is CASSYDSYNSPLHF. CDR3 bases: TGTGCCAGCAGCTACGACAGCTATAATTCACCCCTCCACTTT. The chain links TRBV7-2 to TRBJ1-6; the D gene is possibly TRBD1 (5 bases). Trimming removed 4 bases at V and 3 bases at J, with 7 bases between. This CDR3 spans 14 amino acids. Germline loops: CDR1 SGHTA, CDR2 FQGNSA.

The rearrangement uses TRBV18 and TRBJ1-1; 8 nucleotides align to TRBD1. The CDR3 totals 13 residues. Per the germline V gene, CDR1 is KGHSH and CDR2 is LQKENI. The V gene end was trimmed by 3 bases and the J gene end by 8 bases; junction bases not matched to a gene: 5. The CDR3 is CASSPGQELEAFF. The CDR3 DNA sequence: TGTGCCAGCTCACCGGGACAGGAACTCGAAGCTTTCTTT.

The chain joins TRBV2 to TRBJ2-3; TRBD1 might be the D (5 bases). CDR3 length equals 14 residues. V lost 6 bases to trimming and J lost 0 bases, with 10 bases between them. Germline V gene lookup returns CDR1 SNHLY and CDR2 FYNNEI. Written as DNA, the CDR3 is TGTGCCAGCAGCCCTGACAGAAGCACAGATACGCAGTATTTT. Protein: CASSPDRSTDTQYF.

The CDR3 DNA reads TGTGCCTGGAGTGTACAAACGAACACTGAAGCTTTCTTT. It yields the protein CAWSVQTNTEAFF. The chain employs TRBV30 and TRBJ1-1; D gene unclear. Deletions cut 0 bases from V and 1 base from J, with 6 bases between. Germline assignment: CDR1 GTSNPN and CDR2 SVGIG (reference sequence). The CDR3 totals 13 residues.

CDR3 nucleotide sequence: TGTGCCAGCCGCCCGGCGGCAGATACGCAGTATTTT. Translation gives CASRPAADTQYF. The chain couples TRBV7-9 to TRBJ2-3, with D uncertain. Germline V lookup: CDR1 SEHNR, CDR2 FQNEAQ (reference sequence). CDR3 size: 12 residues. Trimming left V 8 bases short and J 4 bases short, with 10 bases between. The complete variable domain, with remaining parts taken from reference TRBV7-9 and TRBJ2-3, reads DTGVSQNPRHKITKRGQNVTFRCDPISEHNRLYWYRQTLGQGPEFLTYFQNEAQLEKSRLLSDRFSAERPKGSFSTLEIQRTEQGDSAMYLCASRPAADTQYFGPGTRLTVL.

The V call is TRBV6-1, the J call TRBJ2-3; no clear D. V was trimmed by 8 bases and J by 3 bases, leaving 18 bases between them. The CDR3 is made up of 15 amino acids. From germline, CDR1 is MNHNS and CDR2 SASEGT. The CDR3 spells CASASQSARTDTQYF. The CDR3 DNA follows: TGTGCCAGCGCCTCCCAATCGGCGCGGACAGATACGCAGTATTTT.

The chain couples TRBV29-1 to TRBJ2-3; 10 nucleotides align to TRBD1. J lost 4 bases, V lost 7 bases, and 5 bases had no gene match. CDR3 size: 13 residues. Germline CDR1 reads SQVTM; CDR2 reads ANQGSEA. The CDR3, as DNA: TGCAGCGCGGGACAGGGGATATCAGATACGCAGTATTTT. This codes for CSAGQGISDTQYF.

In the case of this clone: The sample has other DNA sequences that encode this CDR3 too. The chain uses TRBV30 and TRBJ2-7; no clear D. V was trimmed by 0 bases and J by 4 bases, leaving 4 bases between them. The CDR3 has 11 residues. Germline V lookup: CDR1 GTSNPN, CDR2 SVGIG (reference sequence). CDR3 coding DNA: TGTGCCTGGAGTGTCTTATACGAGCAGTACTTC. As protein: CAWSVLYEQYF.